One and the same sample provided the 2 T cell receptor beta chains below, sequenced in a study of a mutant IDH1 vaccine in newly diagnosed glioma. Their target antigens are unknown. Stated time point: week 47, end of study. Topical imiquimod was applied with each vaccine dose, which held 300 ug of mutant IDH1 20-mer peptide. Some clones are missing from TCRdb's copy, which holds only in-frame ones; the method was immunoSEQ multiplex PCR. This table has over 10,000 clones, roughly four fifths appearing once. Sequenced material: PBMCs, taken from a glioma patient whose treatment included an IDH1 peptide vaccine. The receptors stem from a woman aged 40 to 50 with glioma.

The chain uses TRBV5-1 and TRBJ1-4; 7 nucleotides line up with TRBD1. V dropped 0 bases and J dropped 8; count of bases not matched to a gene: 1. The CDR3 is 13 residues long. Germline-derived CDR1 and CDR2 are SGHRS and YFSETQ. In DNA, the CDR3 is TGCGCCAGCAGCTTGGGGGGACAGGAAAAACTGTTTTTT. Residues: CASSLGGQEKLFF. The whole variable domain, remainder taken from reference TRBV5-1 and TRBJ1-4, is KAGVTQTPRYLIKTRGQQVTLSCSPISGHRSVSWYQQTPGQGLQFLFEYFSETQRNKGNFPGRFSGRQFSNSRSEMNVSTLELGDSALYLCASSLGGQEKLFFGSGTQLSVL.

The chain employs TRBV4-3 and TRBJ2-7, with a tentative D call TRBD2 (7 bases). This CDR3 contains 16 residues. Trimming shortened V by 3 bases and J by 5 bases, and 20 bases separated the two germline ends. CDR1 and CDR2 from the germline V gene are LGHNA and YSLEER. CDR3 sequence reads: CASSQTVGGGLDEQYF. The CDR3, as DNA: TGCGCCAGCAGCCAGACAGTAGGGGGGGGGCTCGACGAGCAGTACTTC.